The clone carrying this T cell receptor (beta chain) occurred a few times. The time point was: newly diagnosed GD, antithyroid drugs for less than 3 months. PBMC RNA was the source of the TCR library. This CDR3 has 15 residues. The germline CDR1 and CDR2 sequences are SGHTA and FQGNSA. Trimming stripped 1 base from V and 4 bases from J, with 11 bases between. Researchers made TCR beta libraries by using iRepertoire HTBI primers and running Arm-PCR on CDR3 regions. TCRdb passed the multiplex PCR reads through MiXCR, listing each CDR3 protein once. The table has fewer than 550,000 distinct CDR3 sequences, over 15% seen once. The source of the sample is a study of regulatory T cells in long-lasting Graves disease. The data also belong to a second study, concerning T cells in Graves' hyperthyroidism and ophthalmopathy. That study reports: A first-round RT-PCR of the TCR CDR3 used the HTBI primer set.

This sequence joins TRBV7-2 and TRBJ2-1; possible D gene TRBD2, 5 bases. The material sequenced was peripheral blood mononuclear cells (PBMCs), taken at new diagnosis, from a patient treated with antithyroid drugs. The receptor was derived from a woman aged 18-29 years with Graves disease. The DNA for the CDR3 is TGTGCCAGCAGCTTAGTGGCCGGGAAATACAATGAGCAGTTCTTC. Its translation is CASSLVAGKYNEQFF.